These 16 T cell receptor beta chains were all obtained from the same sample, sequenced in a study of blood T cell repertoires in COVID-19. Method: immunoSEQ multiplex PCR; TCRdb's copy keeps in-frame clones and lacks some. The sample lists about 220,000 clones, 70% to 90% occurring once. Sequenced sample: peripheral blood. The source of these receptors is a man in his forties or fifties who had recovered from COVID-19.

This sequence joins TRBV21-1 and TRBJ2-7; the table calls TRBD1, which could not be checked here. TRBV21-1 has pseudogene status. This CDR3 is built from 15 residues. DNA of the CDR3: TGTGCCAGCAGCAAGGCCGGGACAGGGGCCTACGAGCAGTACTTC. The encoded protein is CASSKAGTGAYEQYF.

The chain has TRBV18 and TRBJ2-1, with 13 bases matching TRBD2. The germline gives CDR1 KGHSH, CDR2 LQKENI. This CDR3 spans 23 amino acids. The V segment lost 1 base and the J segment 4 bases; nucleotides outside the gene matches: 22. CDR3 region: CASSPRGLAGQLQQQGRYNEQFF. CDR3 bases: TGTGCCAGCTCACCACGGGGACTAGCGGGACAGTTACAACAACAAGGAAGATACAATGAGCAGTTCTTC.

J is TRBJ2-2 and V is TRBV20-1; 14 nucleotides match TRBD2. Looked up from germline, CDR1 is DFQATT and CDR2 is SNEGSKA (reference sequence). Trimming at V came to 3 bases and at J to 5 bases, leaving 8 bases not matched to a gene. CDR3 length: 17 residues. CDR3 sequence reads: CSASRGLAGVRTGELFF. The CDR3 region has the DNA TGCAGTGCTAGTCGGGGACTAGCGGGAGTAAGGACCGGGGAGCTGTTTTTT.

V is TRBV4-1 and J is TRBJ2-2; TRBD2 agrees at 9 bases. This CDR3 spans 18 amino acids. V was clipped by 3 bases and J by 5 bases; unmatched bases: 13. Germline lookup yields CDR1 MGHRA and CDR2 YSYEKL. CDR3 region: CASSHRRNSGSSTGELFF. CDR3 bases: TGCGCCAGCAGCCACCGACGGAATAGCGGGAGCTCTACCGGGGAGCTGTTTTTT.

This clone showed up many times. The chain carries TRBV27 and TRBJ1-3, with 8 nucleotides matching TRBD1. The germline V gene encodes CDR1 MNHEY and CDR2 SMNVEV (reference sequence). The CDR3 is made up of 15 amino acids. V lost 5 bases, J lost 4 bases, and 7 bases stayed unmatched. The CDR3 reads CASSSFRGPGNTIYF. CDR3 DNA: TGTGCCAGCAGTAGCTTCAGGGGGCCCGGAAACACCATATATTTT.

This clone was counted once. This CDR3 reads CASSPPDTLANYGYTF. The CDR3 DNA sequence: TGCGCCAGCAGCCCCCCTGACACGTTAGCTAACTATGGCTACACCTTC. The chain employs TRBV4-1 and TRBJ1-2; D not resolved. CDR1 MGHRA and CDR2 YSYEKL come from the germline V gene. The length of the CDR3 is 16 residues. Trimming shortened V by 4 bases and J by 0 bases, and 15 bases separated the two germline ends.

V usage is TRBV9 and J usage is TRBJ2-5, with 7 bases aligning to TRBD1. The CDR3 length is 14 residues. Germline CDR1 reads SGDLS; CDR2 reads YYNGEE. V lost 3 bases to trimming and J lost 1 base; unmatched junction nucleotides: 3. CDR3 sequence reads: CASSARTGQETQYF. Written as DNA, the CDR3 is TGTGCCAGCAGCGCAAGGACAGGCCAAGAGACCCAGTACTTC. The complete variable domain, with remaining parts taken from reference TRBV9 and TRBJ2-5, reads DSGVTQTPKHLITATGQRVTLRCSPRSGDLSVYWYQQSLDQGLQFLIQYYNGEERAKGNILERFSAQQFPDLHSELNLSSLELGDSALYFCASSARTGQETQYFGPGTRLLVL.

This chain links TRBV7-9 with TRBJ1-2; a weak D match, TRBD1 (5 bases). This CDR3 has 14 amino acids. Trimming cost V 1 base and J 7 bases, with 13 bases left between them. The germline CDR1 and CDR2 sequences are SEHNR and FQNEAQ (reference sequence). CDR3 sequence reads: CASSLVGAPGGYTF. The CDR3 DNA reads as TGTGCCAGCAGCTTAGTAGGGGCCCCGGGTGGCTACACCTTC.

The chain's CDR3 is CASSPIGYSYNEQFF. CDR3 sequence (DNA): TGTGCCAGCTCACCCATAGGTTACAGCTACAATGAGCAGTTCTTC. V usage is TRBV18 and J usage is TRBJ2-1; D gene uncertain. Germline V gives CDR1 KGHSH, CDR2 LQKENI. The germline V and J ends were trimmed by 3 bases and 3 bases, with 12 bases remaining between them. The CDR3 totals 15 residues.

This chain joins TRBV19 and TRBJ2-1; 7 nucleotides line up with TRBD2. The CDR3 spans 15 residues. V trimming: 3 bases; J trimming: 4 bases; junction bases outside the gene matches: 6. The V gene's germline CDR1 is LNHDA and CDR2 SQIVND (reference sequence). The CDR3 bases are TGTGCCAGTAGTATTGCTAGCGGAGCTTACAATGAGCAGTTCTTC. Protein product: CASSIASGAYNEQFF.

The rearrangement uses TRBV5-4 and TRBJ2-6; 8 nucleotides align to TRBD2. V shed 4 bases and J 2 bases; nucleotides not matched to a gene: 8. Germline lookup yields CDR1 SGHNT and CDR2 YYREEE (reference sequence). The CDR3 totals 17 residues. The CDR3 protein is CASSQGSGIAGANVLTF. For the CDR3, the DNA is TGTGCCAGCAGCCAGGGTAGCGGGATTGCTGGGGCCAACGTCCTGACTTTC.

Written as DNA, the CDR3 is TGTGCCAGCACCACTAGCGGGAGGTACACCGGGGAGCTGTTTTTT. Amino acids: CASTTSGRYTGELFF. The chain is built from TRBV27 and TRBJ2-2, with 12 bases fitting TRBD2. With 7 bases clipped from V and 3 bases from J, the junction kept 3 bases outside the gene matches. This CDR3 region has 15 residues. CDR1 and CDR2 from the germline V gene are MNHEY and SMNVEV (reference sequence).

The V and J genes are TRBV5-1 and TRBJ2-3, with 8 positions matching TRBD2. Per the germline V gene, CDR1 is SGHRS and CDR2 is YFSETQ. CDR3 size: 16 residues. The V and J ends lost 4 bases and 0 bases, in that order; junction bases with no gene match: 7. In nucleotides, the CDR3 is TGCGCCAGCAGCCCAAGGCTAGCGGGTAGCACAGATACGCAGTATTTT. It codes for CASSPRLAGSTDTQYF.

The CDR3 sequence is CASSKLSAGTSGTDTQYF. In DNA form, the CDR3 reads TGTGCCAGCAGTAAACTCTCGGCCGGGACTAGCGGCACAGATACGCAGTATTTT. This rearrangement joins TRBV28 to TRBJ2-3, with TRBD2 matching over 10 bases. From germline, CDR1 is MDHEN and CDR2 SYDVKM. V was pared by 5 bases and J by 1 base, with 12 bases of the junction left unmatched. This CDR3 is 18 amino acids long.

The genes are TRBV28 and TRBJ2-2, with no clear D. Germline CDR1 and CDR2: MDHEN and SYDVKM. The CDR3 has 14 residues. The V end lost 1 base, the J end lost 7 bases, and 10 bases lay between the germline ends. CDR3 amino acids: CASSLSVPVGELFF. The CDR3 region has the DNA TGTGCCAGCAGTTTATCAGTCCCCGTCGGGGAGCTGTTTTTT.

V usage is TRBV6-1 and J usage is TRBJ2-7; TRBD2 is a possible D gene (5 bases). The V gene's germline CDR1 is MNHNS and CDR2 SASEGT. Trimming removed 0 bases from V and 1 base from J, with 10 bases in between. The CDR3 spans 15 residues. The CDR3 reads CASSEALAGSYEQYF. The CDR3 DNA sequence: TGTGCCAGCAGTGAAGCGCTGGCGGGTTCCTACGAGCAGTACTTC.